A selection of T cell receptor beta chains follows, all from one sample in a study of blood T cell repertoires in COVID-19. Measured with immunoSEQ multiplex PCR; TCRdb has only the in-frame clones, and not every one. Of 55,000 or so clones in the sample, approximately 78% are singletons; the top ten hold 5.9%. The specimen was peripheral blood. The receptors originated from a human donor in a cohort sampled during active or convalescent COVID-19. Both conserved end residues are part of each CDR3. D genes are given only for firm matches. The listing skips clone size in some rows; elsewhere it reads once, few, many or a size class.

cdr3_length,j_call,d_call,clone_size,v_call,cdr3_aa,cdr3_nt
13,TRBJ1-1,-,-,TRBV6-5,CASSVRGNTEAFF,TGTGCCAGCTCCGTACGGGGGAACACTGAAGCTTTCTTT
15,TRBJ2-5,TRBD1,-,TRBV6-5,CASKEQGASRETQYF,TGTGCCAGCAAGGAACAGGGGGCATCGAGGGAGACCCAGTACTTC
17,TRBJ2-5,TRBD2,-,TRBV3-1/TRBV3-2,CASSQVSSGGGQETQYF,TGTGCCAGCAGCCAAGTTTCTAGCGGGGGGGGACAAGAGACCCAGTACTTC
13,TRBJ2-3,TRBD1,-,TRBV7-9,CASSPRGPDTQYF,TGTGCCAGCAGCCCCAGGGGGCCGGATACGCAGTATTTT
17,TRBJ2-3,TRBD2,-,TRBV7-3,CASRIHSGAVYADTQYF,TGTGCCAGCAGAATTCATAGCGGGGCAGTTTACGCAGATACGCAGTATTTT
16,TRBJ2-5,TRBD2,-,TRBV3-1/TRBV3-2,CASSHSIAGGPETQYF,TGTGCCAGCAGCCACTCCATAGCGGGGGGGCCGGAGACCCAGTACTTC
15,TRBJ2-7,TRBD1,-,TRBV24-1,CATSDQGQEGYEQYF,TGTGCCACCAGTGACCAGGGACAGGAAGGCTACGAGCAGTACTTC
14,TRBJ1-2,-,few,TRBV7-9,CASSWAGDVYGYTF,TGTGCCAGCAGCTGGGCAGGGGACGTCTATGGCTACACCTTC
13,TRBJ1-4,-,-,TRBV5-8,CASSSRLNEKLFF,TGTGCCAGCAGCTCCCGACTTAATGAAAAACTGTTTTTT
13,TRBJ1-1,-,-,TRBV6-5,CASSQGIDTEAFF,TGTGCCAGCAGTCAGGGGATCGACACTGAAGCTTTCTTT
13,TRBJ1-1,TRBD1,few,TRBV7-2,CASSPQTGREAFF,TGTGCCAGCAGCCCTCAGACAGGGAGGGAAGCTTTCTTT
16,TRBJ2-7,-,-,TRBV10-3,CAISESTPSDSYEQYF,TGTGCCATCAGTGAGTCGACCCCCAGCGATTCCTACGAGCAGTACTTC
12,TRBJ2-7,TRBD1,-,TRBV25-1,CASSPGGYEQYF,TGTGCCAGCAGTCCAGGGGGCTATGAGCAGTACTTC
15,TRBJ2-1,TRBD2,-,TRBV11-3,CASSLASGEYSEQFF,TGTGCCAGCAGCTTAGCTAGCGGGGAGTACAGTGAGCAGTTCTTC
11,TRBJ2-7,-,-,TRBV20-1,CSASSGHEQYF,TGCAGTGCTAGCTCTGGGCACGAGCAGTACTTC
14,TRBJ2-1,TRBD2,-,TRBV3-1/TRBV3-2,CASSRTSGVNEQFF,TGTGCCAGCAGCCGGACTAGCGGGGTCAATGAGCAGTTCTTC
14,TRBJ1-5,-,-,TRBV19,CASTLDRSNQPQHF,TGTGCCAGTACCCTTGACAGAAGCAATCAGCCCCAGCATTTT
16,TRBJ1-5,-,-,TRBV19,CASSRGESNSNQPQHF,TGTGCCAGTAGTAGGGGGGAGAGTAATAGCAATCAGCCCCAGCATTTT
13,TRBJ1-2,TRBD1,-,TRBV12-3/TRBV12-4,CASSWGQNYGYTF,TGTGCCAGCAGTTGGGGACAGAACTATGGCTACACCTTC
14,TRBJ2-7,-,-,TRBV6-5,CATIRGAGFYEQYF,TGTGCCACAATTAGGGGCGCAGGGTTCTACGAGCAGTACTTC
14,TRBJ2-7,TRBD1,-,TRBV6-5,CASKSQGARYEQYF,TGTGCCAGCAAATCACAGGGGGCTCGATACGAGCAGTACTTC
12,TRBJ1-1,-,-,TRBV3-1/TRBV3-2,CASSQGPRGAFF,TGTGCCAGCAGCCAAGGACCGCGGGGAGCTTTCTTT
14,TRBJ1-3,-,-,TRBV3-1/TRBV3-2,CASGRSGGGNTIYF,TGTGCCAGCGGCCGCTCGGGAGGTGGAAACACCATATATTTT
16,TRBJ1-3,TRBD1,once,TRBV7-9,CASSPRQGSSGNTIYF,TGTGCCAGCAGTCCAAGACAGGGTAGCTCTGGAAACACCATATATTTT
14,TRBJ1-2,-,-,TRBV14,CASSQERGRGGYTF,TGTGCCAGCAGCCAAGAACGGGGGAGGGGAGGCTACACCTTC
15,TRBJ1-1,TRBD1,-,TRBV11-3,CASSLGAGGNTEAFF,TGTGCCAGCAGCTTAGGAGCAGGGGGGAACACTGAAGCTTTCTTT
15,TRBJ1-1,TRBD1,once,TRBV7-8,CASSRSGGQSTEAFF,TGTGCCAGCAGCCGAAGTGGGGGACAGAGCACTGAAGCTTTCTTT
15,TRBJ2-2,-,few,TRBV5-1,CASSLTVGNTGELFF,TGCGCCAGCAGCTTGACAGTAGGGAACACCGGGGAGCTGTTTTTT
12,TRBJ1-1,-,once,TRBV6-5,CASRDSDTEAFF,TGTGCCAGCAGGGACAGCGACACTGAAGCTTTCTTT
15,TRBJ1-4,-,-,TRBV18,CASSPSGSQSPELFF,TGTGCCAGCTCACCATCCGGGTCCCAGTCCCCAGAACTGTTTTTT
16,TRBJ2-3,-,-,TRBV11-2,CASSYFAGAGTDTQYF,TGTGCCAGCAGCTATTTCGCGGGGGCCGGCACAGATACGCAGTATTTT
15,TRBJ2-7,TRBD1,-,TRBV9,CASSLGQGPSYEQYF,TGTGCCAGCTCCCTAGGACAGGGTCCCTCCTACGAGCAGTACTTC
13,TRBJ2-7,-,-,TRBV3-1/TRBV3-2,CASSPSGLHEQYF,TGTGCCAGCAGCCCATCAGGATTGCACGAGCAGTACTTC
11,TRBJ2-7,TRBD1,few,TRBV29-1,CSVGTAYEQYF,TGCAGCGTCGGGACAGCCTACGAGCAGTACTTC
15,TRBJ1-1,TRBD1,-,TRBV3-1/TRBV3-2,CASRLQGAVNTEAFF,TGTGCCAGCAGGCTACAGGGGGCAGTAAACACTGAAGCTTTCTTT
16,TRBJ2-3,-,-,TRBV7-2,CASSFVGGGGTDTQYF,TGTGCCAGCAGCTTCGTCGGAGGGGGGGGCACAGATACGCAGTATTTT
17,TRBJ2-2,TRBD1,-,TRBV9,CASSVGGQGALDGELFF,TGTGCCAGCAGCGTAGGGGGCCAGGGGGCTTTGGACGGGGAGCTGTTTTTT
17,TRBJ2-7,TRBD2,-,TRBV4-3,CASSTTGTSGANYEQYF,TGCGCCAGCAGCACAACCGGGACTAGCGGGGCAAACTACGAGCAGTACTTC
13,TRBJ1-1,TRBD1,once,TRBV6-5,CASTRGPDRGPFF,TGTGCCAGCACCAGGGGACCCGACAGGGGGCCTTTCTTT
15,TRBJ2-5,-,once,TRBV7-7,CASSLGGRAGETQYF,TGTGCTAGCAGCTTAGGGGGACGCGCGGGGGAGACCCAGTACTTC
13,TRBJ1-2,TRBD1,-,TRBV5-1,CASSLGQGLGYTF,TGCGCCAGCAGCTTGGGACAGGGCCTTGGCTACACCTTC
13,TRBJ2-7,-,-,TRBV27,CASSRTASYEQYF,TGTGCCAGCAGTCGGACAGCTTCCTACGAGCAGTACTTC